This TCR beta chain was obtained from a study of T cells of healthy individuals. This clonotype was recorded many times. TCRdb analysed the 5' RACE reads with MiXCR anew, one entry per CDR3 protein. The sample holds tens of thousands of distinct CDR3 sequences; roughly 4.3% are singletons and the top ten take over 8.5%. The trim removed 6 bases at V and 0 bases at J, leaving 7 bases unmatched. The CDR3 extends over 15 amino acids. The germline CDR1 and CDR2 sequences are SNHLY and FYNNEI. The gene calls are TRBV2 and TRBJ2-7, with 8 bases matching TRBD1. The sequence was obtained from a human donor in good health. The CDR3: CASRIGQGLSYEQYF. CDR3 coding DNA: TGTGCCAGCAGAATCGGACAGGGCCTCTCCTACGAGCAGTACTTC.